A selection of T cell receptor beta chains follows, all from one sample in a study of blood T cell repertoires in COVID-19. The method was immunoSEQ multiplex PCR; TCRdb's version includes in-frame clones alone and lacks a portion of them. The table shows 150,000 to 160,000 clones, with about 85% occurring only once. The sample comprised peripheral blood. The receptors come from a man aged 60 to 69 with COVID-19, enrolled during active disease. The CDR3 runs from the conserved cysteine through the conserved F or W. The D gene is left open where the match is weak. Expanded clones get a size class; other rows say once, few or many, or leave the size out.

TRBJ1-5 | - | TRBV19 | once | TGTGCCAGTAGTTTAAGGTGGGAGAATCAGCCCCAGCATTTT | CASSLRWENQPQHF
TRBJ2-5 | TRBD1 | TRBV6-1 | - | TGTGCCAGCAGTGACCTCCTGACAGGGAAAGGGCCCCAAGAGACCCAGTACTTC | CASSDLLTGKGPQETQYF
TRBJ2-5 | - | TRBV7-2 | once | TGTGCCAGCAGCTTAGTTTGGCGGATACAAGAGACCCAGTACTTC | CASSLVWRIQETQYF
TRBJ1-2 | - | TRBV3-1/TRBV3-2 | - | TGTGCCAGCAGCCACCCGACAAAGAACTATGGCTACACCTTC | CASSHPTKNYGYTF
TRBJ2-7 | TRBD1 | TRBV6-6 | - | TGTGCCAGCAGCCCGGGACAGGGGGCCTACGAGCAGTACTTC | CASSPGQGAYEQYF
TRBJ2-7 | - | TRBV2 | - | TGTGCCAGCAGTGAAGAGGCCAGGTACGGATACGAGCAGTACTTC | CASSEEARYGYEQYF
TRBJ1-3 | - | TRBV5-5 | - | TGTGCCAGCAGCCAAGGCCCAGGGTTAACGGTGGGAAACACCATATATTTT | CASSQGPGLTVGNTIYF
TRBJ2-5 | - | TRBV7-9 | - | TGTGCCAGCAGCTTATTAGTTGGAGGGTTCCAAGAGACCCAGTACTTC | CASSLLVGGFQETQYF
TRBJ2-1 | TRBD1 | TRBV6-5 | - | TGTGCCAGCAGGAGCACCGGGACAGGGGCAGCCGAGCAGTTCTTC | CASRSTGTGAAEQFF
TRBJ1-4 | - | TRBV18 | once | TGTGCCAGCTCACCCCTCGTGGGGCGGGAGACTAATGAAAAACTGTTTTTT | CASSPLVGRETNEKLFF
TRBJ2-7 | TRBD1 | TRBV5-1 | - | TGCGCCAGCAGCTTGGCGGGACAGGGGATCGGCGAGCAGTACTTC | CASSLAGQGIGEQYF
TRBJ2-1 | - | TRBV28 | - | TGTGCCACTCTTACGGGGGGCACCGGGGTCTTC | CATLTGGTGVF
TRBJ1-1 | TRBD1 | TRBV9 | - | TGTGCCAGCAGCGGACAGGGGGCAGGCACTGAAGCTTTCTTT | CASSGQGAGTEAFF
TRBJ2-7 | - | TRBV6-5 | - | TGTGCCAGCAGTTACTCGAAAAGGGGCTCCTACGAGCAGTACTTC | CASSYSKRGSYEQYF
TRBJ1-6 | - | TRBV13 | few | TGTGCCAGCAGCTTAGGGCTGAGCTCCTATAATTCACCCCTCCACTTT | CASSLGLSSYNSPLHF
TRBJ1-4 | - | TRBV7-2 | - | TGTGCCAGCAGCCCTGGCATACGGGAAAGAGGTGAAAAACTGTTTTTT | CASSPGIRERGEKLFF
TRBJ1-4 | - | TRBV19 | - | TGTGCCAGTAGTCAAAATCAGGGGATTGGTGAAAAACTGTTTTTT | CASSQNQGIGEKLFF